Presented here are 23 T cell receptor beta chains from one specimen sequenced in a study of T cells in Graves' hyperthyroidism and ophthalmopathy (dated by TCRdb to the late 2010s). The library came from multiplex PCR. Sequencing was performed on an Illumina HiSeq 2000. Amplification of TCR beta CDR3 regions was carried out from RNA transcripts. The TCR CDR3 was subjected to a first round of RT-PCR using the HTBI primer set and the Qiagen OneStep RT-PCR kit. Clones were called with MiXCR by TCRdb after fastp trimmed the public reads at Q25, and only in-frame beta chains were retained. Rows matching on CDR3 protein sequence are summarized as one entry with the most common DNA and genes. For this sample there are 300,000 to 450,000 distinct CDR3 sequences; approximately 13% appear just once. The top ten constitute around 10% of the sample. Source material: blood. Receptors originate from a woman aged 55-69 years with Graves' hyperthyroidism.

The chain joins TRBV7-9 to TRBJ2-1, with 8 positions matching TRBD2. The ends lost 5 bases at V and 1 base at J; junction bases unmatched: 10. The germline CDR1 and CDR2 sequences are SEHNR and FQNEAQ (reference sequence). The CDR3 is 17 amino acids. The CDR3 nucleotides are TGTGCCAGCAGCGTCAAACCCGGGACTAGGTCCTACAATGAGCAGTTCTTC. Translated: CASSVKPGTRSYNEQFF.

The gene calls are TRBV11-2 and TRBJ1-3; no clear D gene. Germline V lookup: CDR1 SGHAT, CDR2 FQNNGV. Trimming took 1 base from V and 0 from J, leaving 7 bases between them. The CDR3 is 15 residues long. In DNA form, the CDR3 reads TGTGCCAGCAGCTTAGGGGGATTCTCTGGAAACACCATATATTTT. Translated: CASSLGGFSGNTIYF.

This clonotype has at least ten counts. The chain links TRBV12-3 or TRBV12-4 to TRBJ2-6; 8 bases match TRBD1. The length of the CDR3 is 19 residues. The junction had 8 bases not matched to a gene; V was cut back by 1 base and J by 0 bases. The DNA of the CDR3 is TGTGCCAGCAGTTTAGACAGGGGACAGGAGGCCTCTGGGGCCAACGTCCTGACTTTC. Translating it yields CASSLDRGQEASGANVLTF.

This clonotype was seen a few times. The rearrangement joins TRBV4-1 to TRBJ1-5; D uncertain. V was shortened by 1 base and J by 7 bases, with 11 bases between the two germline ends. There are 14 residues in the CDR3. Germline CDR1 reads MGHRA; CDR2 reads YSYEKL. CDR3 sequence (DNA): TGCGCCAGCAGCCAAGGGCTCGCAGGCCAGCCCCAGCATTTT. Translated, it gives CASSQGLAGQPQHF.

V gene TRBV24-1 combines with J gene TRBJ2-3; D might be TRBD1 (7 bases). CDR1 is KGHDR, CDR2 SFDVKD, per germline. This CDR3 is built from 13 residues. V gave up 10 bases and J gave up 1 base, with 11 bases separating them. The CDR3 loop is CATEGAGTDTQYF. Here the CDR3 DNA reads TGTGCCACGGAGGGGGCGGGCACAGATACGCAGTATTTT.

Here the CDR3 DNA reads TGTGCCAGCTCAACCGGGACTAGCGATACCTACGAGCAGTACTTC. Residues: CASSTGTSDTYEQYF. The chain couples TRBV18 to TRBJ2-7; 10 nucleotides line up with TRBD2. V dropped 5 bases and J dropped 2; count of bases not matched to a gene: 6. CDR1 and CDR2 from the germline V gene are KGHSH and LQKENI. The CDR3 is 15 amino acids. Supplemented by reference TRBV18 and TRBJ2-7, the full variable domain reads NAGVMQNPRHLVRRRGQEARLRCSPMKGHSHVYWYRQLPEEGLKFMVYLQKENIIDESGMPKERFSAEFPKEGPSILRIQQVVRGDSAAYFCASSTGTSDTYEQYFGPGTRLTVT.

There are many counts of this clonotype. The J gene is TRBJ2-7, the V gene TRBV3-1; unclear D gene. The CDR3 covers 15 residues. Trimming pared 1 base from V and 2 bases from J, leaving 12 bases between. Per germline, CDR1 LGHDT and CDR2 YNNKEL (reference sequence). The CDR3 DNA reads TGTGCCAGCAGCCAAGTCTTGAGGCCTACCTACGAGCAGTACTTC. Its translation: CASSQVLRPTYEQYF.

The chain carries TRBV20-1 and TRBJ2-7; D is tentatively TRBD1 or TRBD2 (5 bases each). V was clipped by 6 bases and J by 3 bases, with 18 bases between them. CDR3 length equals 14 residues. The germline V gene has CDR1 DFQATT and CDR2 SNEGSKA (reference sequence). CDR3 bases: TGCAGTGCACGGGGACCGCGGAGGAGCTACGAGCAGTACTTC. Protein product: CSARGPRRSYEQYF.

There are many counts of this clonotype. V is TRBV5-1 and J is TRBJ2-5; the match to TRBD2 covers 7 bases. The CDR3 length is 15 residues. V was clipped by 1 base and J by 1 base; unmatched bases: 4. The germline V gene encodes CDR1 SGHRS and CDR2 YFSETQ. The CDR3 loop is CASSLMGGGQETQYF. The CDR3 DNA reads TGCGCCAGCAGCTTGATGGGCGGGGGCCAAGAGACCCAGTACTTC.

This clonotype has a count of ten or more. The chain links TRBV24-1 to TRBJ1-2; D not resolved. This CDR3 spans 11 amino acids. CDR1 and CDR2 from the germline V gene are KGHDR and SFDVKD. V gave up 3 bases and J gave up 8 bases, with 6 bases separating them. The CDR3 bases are TGTGCCACCAGTGATGGTATCGGCTACACCTTC. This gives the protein CATSDGIGYTF.

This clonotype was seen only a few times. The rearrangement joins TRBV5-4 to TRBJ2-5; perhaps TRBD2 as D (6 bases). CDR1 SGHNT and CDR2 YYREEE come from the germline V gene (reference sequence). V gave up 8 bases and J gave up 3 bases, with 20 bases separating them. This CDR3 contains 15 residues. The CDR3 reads CASKPGGVPKETQYF. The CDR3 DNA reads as TGTGCCAGTAAACCCGGAGGGGTCCCCAAAGAGACCCAGTACTTC.

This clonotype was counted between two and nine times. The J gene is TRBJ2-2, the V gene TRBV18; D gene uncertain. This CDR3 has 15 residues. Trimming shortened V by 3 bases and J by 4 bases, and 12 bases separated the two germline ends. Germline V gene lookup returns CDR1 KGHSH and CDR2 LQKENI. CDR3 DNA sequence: TGTGCCAGCTCACCGGCTCAACGAGGCACCGGGGAGCTGTTTTTT. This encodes CASSPAQRGTGELFF.

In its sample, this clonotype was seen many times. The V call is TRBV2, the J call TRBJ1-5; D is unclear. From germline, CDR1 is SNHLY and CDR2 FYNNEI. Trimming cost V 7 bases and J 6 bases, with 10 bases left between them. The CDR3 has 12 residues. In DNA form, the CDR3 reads TGTGCCAGCACCCGGGATGGTCAGCCCCAGCATTTT. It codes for CASTRDGQPQHF.

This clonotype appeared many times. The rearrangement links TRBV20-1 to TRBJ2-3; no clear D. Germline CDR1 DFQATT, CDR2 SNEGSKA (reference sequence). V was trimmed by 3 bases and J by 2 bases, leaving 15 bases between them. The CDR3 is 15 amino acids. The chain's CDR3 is CSASVPLGDTDTQYF. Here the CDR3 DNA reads TGCAGTGCTAGTGTCCCCCTTGGCGACACAGATACGCAGTATTTT.

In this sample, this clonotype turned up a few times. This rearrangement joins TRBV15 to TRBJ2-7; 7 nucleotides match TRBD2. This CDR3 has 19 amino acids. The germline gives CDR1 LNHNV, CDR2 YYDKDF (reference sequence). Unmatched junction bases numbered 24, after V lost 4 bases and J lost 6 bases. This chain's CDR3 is CATSNRTSDHPIPPGEQYF. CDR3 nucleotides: TGTGCCACCAGCAACAGGACTAGTGATCACCCGATTCCCCCAGGCGAGCAGTACTTC.

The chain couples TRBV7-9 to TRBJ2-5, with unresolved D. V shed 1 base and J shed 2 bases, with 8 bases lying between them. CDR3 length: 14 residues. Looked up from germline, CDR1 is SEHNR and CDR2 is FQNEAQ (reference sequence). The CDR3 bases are TGTGCCAGCAGCTTAGACGCTGCTCAAGAGACCCAGTACTTC. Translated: CASSLDAAQETQYF.

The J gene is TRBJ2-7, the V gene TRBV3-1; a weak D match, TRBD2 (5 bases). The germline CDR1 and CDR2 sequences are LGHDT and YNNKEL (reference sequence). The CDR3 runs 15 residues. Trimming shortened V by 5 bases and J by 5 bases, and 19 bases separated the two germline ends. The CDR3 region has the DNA TGTGCCAGCAGCTTAGACACTAGGGATCCCCACGAGCAGTACTTC. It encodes CASSLDTRDPHEQYF.

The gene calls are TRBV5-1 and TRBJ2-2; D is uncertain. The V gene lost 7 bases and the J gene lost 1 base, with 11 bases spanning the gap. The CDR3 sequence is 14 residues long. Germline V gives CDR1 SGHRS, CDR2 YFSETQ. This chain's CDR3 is CASAPALNTGELFF. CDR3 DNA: TGCGCCAGCGCGCCGGCACTGAACACCGGGGAGCTGTTTTTT.

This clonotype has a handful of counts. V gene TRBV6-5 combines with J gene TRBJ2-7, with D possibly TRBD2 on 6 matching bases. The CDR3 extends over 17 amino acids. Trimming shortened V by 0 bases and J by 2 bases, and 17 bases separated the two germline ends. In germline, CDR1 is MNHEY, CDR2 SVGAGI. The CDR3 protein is CASSYSRGGLPPYEQYF. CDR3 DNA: TGTGCCAGCAGTTACTCTCGGGGAGGCCTCCCCCCCTACGAGCAGTACTTC.

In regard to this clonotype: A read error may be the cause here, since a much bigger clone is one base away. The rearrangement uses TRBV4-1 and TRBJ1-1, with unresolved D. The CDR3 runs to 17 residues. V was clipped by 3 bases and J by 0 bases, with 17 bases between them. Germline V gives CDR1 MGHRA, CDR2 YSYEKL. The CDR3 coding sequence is TGCGCCAGCAGCCACGGGTGGGCAAGGTTCGTGAACACTGAAGCTTTCTTT. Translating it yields CASSHGWARFVNTEAFF.

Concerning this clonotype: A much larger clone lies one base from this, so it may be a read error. The CDR3 loop is CAWSGSGAMDTQYF. CDR3 coding DNA: TGTGCCTGGAGTGGGTCGGGAGCGATGGATACGCAGTATTTT. V and J are TRBV30 and TRBJ2-3; D is possibly TRBD2 (6 bases). The CDR3 spans 14 residues. The germline gives CDR1 GTSNPN, CDR2 SVGIG (reference sequence). Trimming left V 1 base short and J 6 bases short, with 14 bases between.

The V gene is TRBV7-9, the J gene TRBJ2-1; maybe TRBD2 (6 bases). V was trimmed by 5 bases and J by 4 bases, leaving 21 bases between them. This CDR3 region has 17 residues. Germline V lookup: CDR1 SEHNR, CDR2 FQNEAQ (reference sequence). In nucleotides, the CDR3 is TGTGCCAGCAGCCAAGCCGGACCCGGGAGTATGTACAATGAGCAGTTCTTC. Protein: CASSQAGPGSMYNEQFF. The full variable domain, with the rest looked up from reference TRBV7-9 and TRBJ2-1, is DTGVSQNPRHKITKRGQNVTFRCDPISEHNRLYWYRQTLGQGPEFLTYFQNEAQLEKSRLLSDRFSAERPKGSFSTLEIQRTEQGDSAMYLCASSQAGPGSMYNEQFFGPGTRLTVL.

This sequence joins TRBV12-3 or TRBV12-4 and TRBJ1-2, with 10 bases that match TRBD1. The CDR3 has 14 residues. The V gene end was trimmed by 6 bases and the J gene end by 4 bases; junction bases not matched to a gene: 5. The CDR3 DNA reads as TGTGCCAGCAGCGGGACAGGGGTTTTCTATGGCTACACCTTC. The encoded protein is CASSGTGVFYGYTF.